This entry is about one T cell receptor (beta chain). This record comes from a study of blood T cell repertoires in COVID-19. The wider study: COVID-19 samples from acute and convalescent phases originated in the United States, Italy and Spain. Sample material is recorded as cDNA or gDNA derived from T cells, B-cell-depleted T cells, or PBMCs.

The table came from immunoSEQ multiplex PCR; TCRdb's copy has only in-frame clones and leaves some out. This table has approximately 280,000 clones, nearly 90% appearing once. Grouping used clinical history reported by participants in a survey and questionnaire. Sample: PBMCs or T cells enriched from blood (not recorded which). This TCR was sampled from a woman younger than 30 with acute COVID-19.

The CDR3 here is CASSPSPRGYTF. The CDR3 DNA reads as TGTGCCAGCAGCCCGTCCCCTAGGGGCTACACCTTC. The chain combines TRBV7-9 with TRBJ1-2, with D unclear. The germline V gene encodes CDR1 SEHNR and CDR2 FQNEAQ (reference sequence). This CDR3 has 12 residues. The V end lost 5 bases, the J end lost 8 bases, and 12 bases lay between the germline ends.